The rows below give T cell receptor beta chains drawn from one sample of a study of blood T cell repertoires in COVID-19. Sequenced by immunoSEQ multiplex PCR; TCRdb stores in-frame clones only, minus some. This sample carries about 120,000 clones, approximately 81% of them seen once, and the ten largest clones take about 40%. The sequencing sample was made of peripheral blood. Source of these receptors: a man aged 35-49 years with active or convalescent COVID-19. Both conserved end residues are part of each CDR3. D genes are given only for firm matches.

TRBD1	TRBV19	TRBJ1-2	CASSIDWDRGTNYGYTF
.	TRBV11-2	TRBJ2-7	CASSLGLWEPYEQYF
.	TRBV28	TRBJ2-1	CASDRLDLYNEQFF
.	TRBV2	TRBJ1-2	CASSEVTVYGYTF
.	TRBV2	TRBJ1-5	CASSGEQGINQPQHF
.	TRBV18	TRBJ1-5	CANVSRGDSNQPQHF
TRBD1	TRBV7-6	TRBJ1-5	CASSRTGDRNQPQHF
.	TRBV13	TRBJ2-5	CASSLGGRETQYF
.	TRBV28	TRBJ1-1	CASSFSYEAFF
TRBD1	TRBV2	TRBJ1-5	CARGGQKNQPQHF
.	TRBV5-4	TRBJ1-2	CASSLESRGYTF
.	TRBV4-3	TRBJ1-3	CASSQASRGSGNTIYF
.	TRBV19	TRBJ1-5	CASSIESGGQPQHF
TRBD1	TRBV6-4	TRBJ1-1	CASRPGQGGTEAFF
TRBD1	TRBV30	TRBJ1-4	CAWSVDRGPGVFF
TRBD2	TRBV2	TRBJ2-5	CASTRGRGIRETQYF
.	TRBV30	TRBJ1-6	CAWRTQTNSPLHF
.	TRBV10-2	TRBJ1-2	CASSGDPNEEAGGGSGYTF
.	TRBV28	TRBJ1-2	CASSLKTVYGYTF
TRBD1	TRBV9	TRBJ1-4	CASSVRDRAGEKLFF
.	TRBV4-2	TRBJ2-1	CASSQERSSSYNEQFF